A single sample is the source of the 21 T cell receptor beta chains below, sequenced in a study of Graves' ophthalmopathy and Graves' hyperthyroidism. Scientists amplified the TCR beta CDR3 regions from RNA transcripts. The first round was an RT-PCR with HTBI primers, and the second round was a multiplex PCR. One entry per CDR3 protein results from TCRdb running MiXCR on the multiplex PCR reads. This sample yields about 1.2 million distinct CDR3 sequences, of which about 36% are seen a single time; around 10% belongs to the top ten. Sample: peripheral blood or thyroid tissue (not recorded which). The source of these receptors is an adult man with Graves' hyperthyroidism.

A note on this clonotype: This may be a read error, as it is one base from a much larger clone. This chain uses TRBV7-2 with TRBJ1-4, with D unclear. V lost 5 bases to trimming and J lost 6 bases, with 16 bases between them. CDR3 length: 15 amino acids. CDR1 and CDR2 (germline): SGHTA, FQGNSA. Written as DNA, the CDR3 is TGTGCCAGCAGCCCGGAGACTTCACCCGATGAAAAACTGTTTTTT. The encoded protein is CASSPETSPDEKLFF.

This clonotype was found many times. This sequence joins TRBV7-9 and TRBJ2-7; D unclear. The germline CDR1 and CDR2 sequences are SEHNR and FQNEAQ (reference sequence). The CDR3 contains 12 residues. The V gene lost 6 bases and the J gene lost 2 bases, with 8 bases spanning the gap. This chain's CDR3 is CASRAGTYEQYF. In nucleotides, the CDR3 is TGTGCCAGCAGGGCTGGGACCTACGAGCAGTACTTC.

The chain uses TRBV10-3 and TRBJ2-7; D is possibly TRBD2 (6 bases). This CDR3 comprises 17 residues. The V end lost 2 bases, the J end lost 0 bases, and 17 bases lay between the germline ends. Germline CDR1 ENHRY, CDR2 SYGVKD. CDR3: CAISENPSGLSSYEQYF. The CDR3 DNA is TGTGCCATCAGTGAGAATCCATCGGGACTGAGCTCCTACGAGCAGTACTTC.

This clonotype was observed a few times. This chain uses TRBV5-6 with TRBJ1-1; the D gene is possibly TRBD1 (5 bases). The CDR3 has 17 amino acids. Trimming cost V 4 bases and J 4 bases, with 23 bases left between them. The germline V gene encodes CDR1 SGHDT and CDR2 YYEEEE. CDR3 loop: CASSPGQGWRFSTEAFF. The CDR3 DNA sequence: TGTGCCAGCAGCCCGGGGCAGGGCTGGAGATTCTCCACTGAAGCTTTCTTT. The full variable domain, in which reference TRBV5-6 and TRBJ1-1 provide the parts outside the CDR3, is DAGVTQSPTHLIKTRGQQVTLRCSPKSGHDTVSWYQQALGQGPQFIFQYYEEEERQRGNFPDRFSGHQFPNYSSELNVNALLLGDSALYLCASSPGQGWRFSTEAFFGQGTRLTVV.

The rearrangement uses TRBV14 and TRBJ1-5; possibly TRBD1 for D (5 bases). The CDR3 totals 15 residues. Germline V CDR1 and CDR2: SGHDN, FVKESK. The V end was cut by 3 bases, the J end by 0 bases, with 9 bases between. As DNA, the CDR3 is TGTGCCAGCAGCCAGCGGACAAATAGCAATCAGCCCCAGCATTTT. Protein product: CASSQRTNSNQPQHF.

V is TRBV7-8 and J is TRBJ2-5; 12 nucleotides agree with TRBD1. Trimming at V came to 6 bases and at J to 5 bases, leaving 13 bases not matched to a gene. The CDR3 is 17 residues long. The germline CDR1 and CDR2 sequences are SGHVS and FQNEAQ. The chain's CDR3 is CASRETGTGGSRETQYF. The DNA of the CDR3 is TGTGCCAGCAGGGAAACCGGGACAGGGGGCAGTCGGGAGACCCAGTACTTC.

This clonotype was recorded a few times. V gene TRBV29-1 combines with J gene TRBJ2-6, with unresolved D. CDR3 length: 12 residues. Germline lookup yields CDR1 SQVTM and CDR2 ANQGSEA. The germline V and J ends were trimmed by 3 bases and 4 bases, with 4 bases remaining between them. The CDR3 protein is CSVEYGANVLTF. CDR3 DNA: TGCAGCGTTGAGTACGGGGCCAACGTCCTGACTTTC.

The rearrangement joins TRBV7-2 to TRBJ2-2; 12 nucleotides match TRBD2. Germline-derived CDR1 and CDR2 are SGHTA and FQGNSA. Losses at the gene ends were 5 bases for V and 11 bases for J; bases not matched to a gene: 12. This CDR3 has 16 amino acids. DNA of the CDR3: TGTGCCAGCAGCAAATATCTACTAGCGGGAGGAGGTGAGCTGTTTTTT. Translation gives CASSKYLLAGGGELFF. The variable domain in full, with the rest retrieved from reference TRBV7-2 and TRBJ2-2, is GAGVSQSPSNKVTEKGKDVELRCDPISGHTALYWYRQSLGQGLEFLIYFQGNSAPDKSGLPSDRFSAERTGGSVSTLTIQRTQQEDSAVYLCASSKYLLAGGGELFFGEGSRLTVL.

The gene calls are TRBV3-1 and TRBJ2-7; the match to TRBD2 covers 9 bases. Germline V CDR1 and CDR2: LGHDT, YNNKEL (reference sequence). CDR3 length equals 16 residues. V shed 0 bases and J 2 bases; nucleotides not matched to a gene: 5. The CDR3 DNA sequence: TGTGCCAGCAGCCAAGATCGGGTAGCGGGAGCCTACGAGCAGTACTTC. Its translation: CASSQDRVAGAYEQYF.

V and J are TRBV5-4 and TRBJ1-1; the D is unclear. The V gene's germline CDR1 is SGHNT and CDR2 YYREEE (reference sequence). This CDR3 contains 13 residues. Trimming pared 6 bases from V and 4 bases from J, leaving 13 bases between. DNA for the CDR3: TGTGCCAGCACCTCCGGATCATTCACTGAAGCTTTCTTT. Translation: CASTSGSFTEAFF. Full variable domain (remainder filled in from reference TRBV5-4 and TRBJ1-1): ETGVTQSPTHLIKTRGQQVTLRCSSQSGHNTVSWYQQALGQGPQFIFQYYREEENGRGNFPPRFSGLQFPNYSSELNVNALELDDSALYLCASTSGSFTEAFFGQGTRLTVV.

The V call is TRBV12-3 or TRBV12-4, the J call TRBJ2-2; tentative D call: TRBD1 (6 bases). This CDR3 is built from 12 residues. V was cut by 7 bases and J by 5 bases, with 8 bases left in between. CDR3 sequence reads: CASNGQTGELFF. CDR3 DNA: TGTGCCAGCAATGGACAGACCGGGGAGCTGTTTTTT.

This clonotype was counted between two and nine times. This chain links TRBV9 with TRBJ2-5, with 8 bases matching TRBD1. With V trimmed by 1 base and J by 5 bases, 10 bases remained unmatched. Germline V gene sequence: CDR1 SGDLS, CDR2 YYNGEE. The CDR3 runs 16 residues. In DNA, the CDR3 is TGTGCCAGCAGCGTAAAGGCAGGGGGCCGTAGGGAGACCCAGTACTTC. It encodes CASSVKAGGRRETQYF.

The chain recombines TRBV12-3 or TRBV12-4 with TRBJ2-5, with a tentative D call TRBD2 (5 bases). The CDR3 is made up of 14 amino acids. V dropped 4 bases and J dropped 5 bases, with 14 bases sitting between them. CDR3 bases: TGTGCCAGCAGTTCCAGCACCGGGGATGAGACCCAGTACTTC. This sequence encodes CASSSSTGDETQYF.

Here the CDR3 DNA reads TGCGCCAGCAGCCAGATAGGGGACAGCGAGCAGTACTTC. It translates to CASSQIGDSEQYF. The chain has TRBV4-3 and TRBJ2-7; 7 bases fit TRBD1. V lost 3 bases and J lost 6; bases outside the gene matches: 5. The CDR3 length is 13 residues. Looked up from germline, CDR1 is LGHNA and CDR2 is YSLEER.

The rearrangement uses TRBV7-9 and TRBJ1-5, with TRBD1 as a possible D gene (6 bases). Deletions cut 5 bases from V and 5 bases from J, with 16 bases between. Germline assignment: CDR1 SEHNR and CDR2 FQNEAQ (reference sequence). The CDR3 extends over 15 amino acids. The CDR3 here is CASSPTGTPDQPQHF. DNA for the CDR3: TGTGCCAGCAGCCCAACCGGGACACCCGATCAGCCCCAGCATTTT. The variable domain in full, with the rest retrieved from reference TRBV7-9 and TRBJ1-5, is DTGVSQNPRHKITKRGQNVTFRCDPISEHNRLYWYRQTLGQGPEFLTYFQNEAQLEKSRLLSDRFSAERPKGSFSTLEIQRTEQGDSAMYLCASSPTGTPDQPQHFGDGTRLSIL.

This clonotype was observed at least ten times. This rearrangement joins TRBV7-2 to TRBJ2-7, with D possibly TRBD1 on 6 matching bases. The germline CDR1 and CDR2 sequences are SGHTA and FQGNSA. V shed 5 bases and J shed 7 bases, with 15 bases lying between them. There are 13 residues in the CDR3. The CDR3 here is CASSPHREGEQYF. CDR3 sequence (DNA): TGTGCCAGCAGCCCCCACAGGGAAGGAGAGCAGTACTTC.

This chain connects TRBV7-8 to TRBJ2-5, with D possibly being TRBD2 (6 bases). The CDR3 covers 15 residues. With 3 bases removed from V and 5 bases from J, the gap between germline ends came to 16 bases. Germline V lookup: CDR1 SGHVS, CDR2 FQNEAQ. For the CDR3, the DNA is TGTGCCAGCAGCTTGGTGGGGGGACCTCGGGAGACCCAGTACTTC. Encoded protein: CASSLVGGPRETQYF.

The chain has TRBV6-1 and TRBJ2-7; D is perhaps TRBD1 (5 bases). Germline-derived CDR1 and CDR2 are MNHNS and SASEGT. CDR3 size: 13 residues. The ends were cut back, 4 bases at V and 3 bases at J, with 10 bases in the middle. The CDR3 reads CASSGGRVYEQYF. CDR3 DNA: TGTGCCAGCAGTGGCGGCAGGGTCTACGAGCAGTACTTC.

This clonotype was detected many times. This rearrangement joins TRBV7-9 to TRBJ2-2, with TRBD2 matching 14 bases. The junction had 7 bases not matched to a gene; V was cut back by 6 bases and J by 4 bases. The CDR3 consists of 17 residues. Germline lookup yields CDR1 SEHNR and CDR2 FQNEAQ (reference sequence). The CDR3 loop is CASRDGTSGSTTGELFF. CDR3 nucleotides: TGTGCCAGCAGGGACGGGACTAGCGGGAGTACCACCGGGGAGCTGTTTTTT.

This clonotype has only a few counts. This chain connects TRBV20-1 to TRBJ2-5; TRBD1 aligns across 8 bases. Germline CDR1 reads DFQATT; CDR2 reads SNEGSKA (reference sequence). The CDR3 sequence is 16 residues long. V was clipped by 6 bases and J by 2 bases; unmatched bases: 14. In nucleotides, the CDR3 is TGCAGTGCACCCACAGGGGGGAGGCCTTCACAAGAGACCCAGTACTTC. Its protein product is CSAPTGGRPSQETQYF.

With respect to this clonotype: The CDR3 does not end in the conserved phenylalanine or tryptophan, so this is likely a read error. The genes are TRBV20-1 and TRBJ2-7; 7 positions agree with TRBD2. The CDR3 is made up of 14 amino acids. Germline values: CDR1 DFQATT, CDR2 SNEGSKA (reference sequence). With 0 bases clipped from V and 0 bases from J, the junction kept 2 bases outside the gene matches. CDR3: CSARDGLDSYEQYL. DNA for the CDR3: TGCAGTGCTAGAGATGGACTAGACTCCTACGAGCAGTACCTC.